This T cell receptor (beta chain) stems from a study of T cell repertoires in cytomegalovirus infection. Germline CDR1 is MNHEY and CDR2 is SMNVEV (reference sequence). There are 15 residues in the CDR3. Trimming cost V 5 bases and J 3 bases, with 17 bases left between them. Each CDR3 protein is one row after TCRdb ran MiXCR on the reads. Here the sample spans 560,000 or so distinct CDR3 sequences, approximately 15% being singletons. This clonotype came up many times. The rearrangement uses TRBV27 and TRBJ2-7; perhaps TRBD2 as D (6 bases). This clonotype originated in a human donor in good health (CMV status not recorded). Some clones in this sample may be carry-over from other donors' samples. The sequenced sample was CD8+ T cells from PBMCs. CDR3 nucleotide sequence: TGTGCCAGCAGTCCCGCCGCGGCGGGGAGCTACGAGCAGTACTTC. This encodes CASSPAAAGSYEQYF.